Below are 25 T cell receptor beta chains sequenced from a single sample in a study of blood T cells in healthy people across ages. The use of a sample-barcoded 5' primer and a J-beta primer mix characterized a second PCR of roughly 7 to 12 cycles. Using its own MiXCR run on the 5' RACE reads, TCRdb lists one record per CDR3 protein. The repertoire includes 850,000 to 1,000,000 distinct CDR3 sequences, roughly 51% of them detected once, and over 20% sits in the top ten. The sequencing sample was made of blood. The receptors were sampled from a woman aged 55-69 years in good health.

CDR3 bases: TGCGCCAGCAGCCAAGATGAGCGGACAGATAATGAAAAACTGTTTTTT. Its protein is CASSQDERTDNEKLFF. V is TRBV4-1 and J is TRBJ1-4; D is possibly TRBD1 (6 bases). Germline V gene sequence: CDR1 MGHRA, CDR2 YSYEKL. This CDR3 is built from 16 residues. The ends were cut back, 0 bases at V and 4 bases at J, with 12 bases in the middle.

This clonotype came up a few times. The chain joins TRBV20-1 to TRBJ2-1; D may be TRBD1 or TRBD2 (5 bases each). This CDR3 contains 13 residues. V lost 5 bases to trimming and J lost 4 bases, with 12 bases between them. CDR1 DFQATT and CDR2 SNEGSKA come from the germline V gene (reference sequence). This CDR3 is CSASRGTYNEQFF. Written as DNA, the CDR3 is TGCAGTGCTTCGAGGGGCACATACAATGAGCAGTTCTTC.

The CDR3 reads CASSPAGRGPMNTEAFF. As DNA, the CDR3 is TGTGCCAGCTCACCGGCCGGCAGGGGTCCCATGAACACTGAAGCTTTCTTT. The chain couples TRBV18 to TRBJ1-1, with TRBD1 as a possible D gene (6 bases). The CDR3 covers 17 residues. Trimming pared 3 bases from V and 0 bases from J, leaving 17 bases between. CDR1 is KGHSH and CDR2 is LQKENI in the germline V gene.

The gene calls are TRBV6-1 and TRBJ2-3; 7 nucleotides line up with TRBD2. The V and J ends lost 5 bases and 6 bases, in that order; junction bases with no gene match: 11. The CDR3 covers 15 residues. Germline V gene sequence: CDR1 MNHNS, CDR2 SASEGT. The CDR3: CASSRLAGAGDTQYF. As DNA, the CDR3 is TGTGCCAGCAGTCGACTAGCCGGAGCTGGGGATACGCAGTATTTT.

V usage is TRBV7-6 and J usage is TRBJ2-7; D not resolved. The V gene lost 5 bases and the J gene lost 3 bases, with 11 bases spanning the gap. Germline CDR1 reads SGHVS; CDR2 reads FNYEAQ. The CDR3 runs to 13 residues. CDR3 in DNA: TGTGCCAGCAGCCCGATGGACCACTACGAGCAGTACTTC. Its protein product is CASSPMDHYEQYF.

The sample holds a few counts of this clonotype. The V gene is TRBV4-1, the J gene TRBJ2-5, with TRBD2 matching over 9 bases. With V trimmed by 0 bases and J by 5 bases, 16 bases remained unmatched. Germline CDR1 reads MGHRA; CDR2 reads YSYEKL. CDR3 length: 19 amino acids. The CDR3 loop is CASSQDQVRGREGRETQYF. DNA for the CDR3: TGCGCCAGCAGCCAAGATCAAGTTCGTGGGCGGGAGGGCCGTGAGACCCAGTACTTC.

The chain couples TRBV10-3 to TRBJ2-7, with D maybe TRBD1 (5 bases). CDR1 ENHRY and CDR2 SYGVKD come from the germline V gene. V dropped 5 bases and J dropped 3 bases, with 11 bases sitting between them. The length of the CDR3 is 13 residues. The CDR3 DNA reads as TGTGCCATCAGTAGGGCAGGGAACTACGAGCAGTACTTC. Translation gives CAISRAGNYEQYF.

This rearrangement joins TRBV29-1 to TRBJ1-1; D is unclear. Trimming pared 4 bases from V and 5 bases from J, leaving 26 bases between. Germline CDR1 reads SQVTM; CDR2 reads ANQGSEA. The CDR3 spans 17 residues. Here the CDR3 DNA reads TGCAGCGTTGTCAACCCACAGACCGGCATCTATAGAACTGAAGCTTTCTTT. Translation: CSVVNPQTGIYRTEAFF.

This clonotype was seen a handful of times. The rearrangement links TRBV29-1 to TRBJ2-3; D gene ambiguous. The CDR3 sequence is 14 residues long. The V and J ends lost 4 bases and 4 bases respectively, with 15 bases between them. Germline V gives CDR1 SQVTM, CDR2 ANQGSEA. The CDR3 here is CSVGAARFSDTQYF. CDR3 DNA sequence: TGCAGCGTTGGTGCAGCCCGTTTCTCAGATACGCAGTATTTT.

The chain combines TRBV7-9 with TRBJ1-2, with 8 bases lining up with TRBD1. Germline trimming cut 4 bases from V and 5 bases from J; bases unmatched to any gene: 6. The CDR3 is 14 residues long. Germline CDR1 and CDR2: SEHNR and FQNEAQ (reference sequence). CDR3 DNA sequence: TGTGCCAGCAGCTCTGGACAGGGACAATATGGCTACACCTTC. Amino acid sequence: CASSSGQGQYGYTF.

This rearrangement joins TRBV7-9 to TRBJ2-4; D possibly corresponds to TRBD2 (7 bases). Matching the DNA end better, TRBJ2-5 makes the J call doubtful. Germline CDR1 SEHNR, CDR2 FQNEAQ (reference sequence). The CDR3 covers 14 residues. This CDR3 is CASSPRGAPETQYF. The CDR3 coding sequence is TGTGCCAGCAGTCCCCGGGGGGCCCCCGAGACCCAGTACTTC.

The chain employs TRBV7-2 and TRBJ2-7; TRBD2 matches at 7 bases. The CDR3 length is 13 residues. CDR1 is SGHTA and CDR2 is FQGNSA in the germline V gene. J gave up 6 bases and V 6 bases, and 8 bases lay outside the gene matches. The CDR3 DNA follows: TGTGCCAGCAGTCAGCGGGACCCGCCCGAGCAGTACTTC. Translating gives CASSQRDPPEQYF.

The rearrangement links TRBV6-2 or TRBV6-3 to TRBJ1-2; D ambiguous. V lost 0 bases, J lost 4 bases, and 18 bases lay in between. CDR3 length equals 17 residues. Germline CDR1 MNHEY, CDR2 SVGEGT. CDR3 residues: CASSYSSKELLLYGYTF. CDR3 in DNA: TGTGCCAGCAGTTACTCGAGTAAGGAGCTCCTACTCTATGGCTACACCTTC.

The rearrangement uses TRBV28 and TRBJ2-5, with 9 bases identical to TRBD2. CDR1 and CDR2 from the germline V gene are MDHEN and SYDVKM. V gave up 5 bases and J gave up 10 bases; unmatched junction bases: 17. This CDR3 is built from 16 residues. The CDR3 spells CASSHITGLADVRQYF. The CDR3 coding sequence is TGTGCCAGCAGTCACATCACGGGACTAGCAGACGTTCGCCAGTACTTC.

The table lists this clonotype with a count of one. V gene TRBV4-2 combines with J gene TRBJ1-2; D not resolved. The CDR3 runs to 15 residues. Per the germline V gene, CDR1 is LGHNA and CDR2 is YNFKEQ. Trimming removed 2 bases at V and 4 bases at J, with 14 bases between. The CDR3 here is CASSQPTASTYGYTF. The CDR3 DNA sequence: TGTGCCAGCAGCCAACCTACGGCATCCACCTATGGCTACACCTTC.

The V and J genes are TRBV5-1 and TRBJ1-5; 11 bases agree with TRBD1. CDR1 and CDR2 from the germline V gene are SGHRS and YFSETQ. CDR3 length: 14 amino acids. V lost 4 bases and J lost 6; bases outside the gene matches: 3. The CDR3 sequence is CASSGGTGGQPQHF. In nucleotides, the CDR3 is TGCGCCAGCAGCGGGGGGACAGGGGGTCAGCCCCAGCATTTT.

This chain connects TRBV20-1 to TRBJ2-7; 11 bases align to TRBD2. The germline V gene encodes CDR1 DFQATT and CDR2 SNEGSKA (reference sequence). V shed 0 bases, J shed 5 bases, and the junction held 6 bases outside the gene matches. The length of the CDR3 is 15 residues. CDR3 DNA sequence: TGCAGTGCTAGAGACTTCACTAGCGGGAGCCACGAGCAGTACTTC. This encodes CSARDFTSGSHEQYF.

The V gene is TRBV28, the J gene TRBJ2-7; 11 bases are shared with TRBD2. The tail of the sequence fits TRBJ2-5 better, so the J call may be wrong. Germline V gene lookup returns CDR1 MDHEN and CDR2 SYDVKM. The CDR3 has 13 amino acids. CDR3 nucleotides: TGTGCCAGCAGACTAGCGGGAGCGGAGACCCAGTACTTC. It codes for CASRLAGAETQYF.

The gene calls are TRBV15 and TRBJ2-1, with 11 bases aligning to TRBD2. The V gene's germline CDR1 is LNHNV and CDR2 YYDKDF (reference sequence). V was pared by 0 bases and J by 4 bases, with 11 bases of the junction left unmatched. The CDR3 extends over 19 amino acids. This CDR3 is CATSREGVRLAGTYNEQFF. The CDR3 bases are TGTGCCACCAGCAGAGAAGGGGTTCGACTAGCGGGAACGTACAATGAGCAGTTCTTC. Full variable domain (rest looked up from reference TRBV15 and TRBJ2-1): DAMVIQNPRYQVTQFGKPVTLSCSQTLNHNVMYWYQQKSSQAPKLLFHYYDKDFNNEADTPDNFQSRRPNTSFCFLDIRSPGLGDTAMYLCATSREGVRLAGTYNEQFFGPGTRLTVL.

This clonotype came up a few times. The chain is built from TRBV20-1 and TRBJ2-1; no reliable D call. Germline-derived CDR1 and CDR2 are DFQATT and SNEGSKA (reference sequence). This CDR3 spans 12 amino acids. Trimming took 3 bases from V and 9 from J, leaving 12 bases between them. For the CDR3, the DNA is TGCAGTGCTAGTCCCGGCGCGTTTGAGCAGTTCTTC. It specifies CSASPGAFEQFF.

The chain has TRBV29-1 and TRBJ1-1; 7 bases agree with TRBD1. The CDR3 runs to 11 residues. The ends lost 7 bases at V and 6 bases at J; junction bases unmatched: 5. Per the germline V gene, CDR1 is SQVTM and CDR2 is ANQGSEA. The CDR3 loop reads CSDQGVPEAFF. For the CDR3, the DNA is TGCAGCGACCAGGGGGTACCTGAAGCTTTCTTT.

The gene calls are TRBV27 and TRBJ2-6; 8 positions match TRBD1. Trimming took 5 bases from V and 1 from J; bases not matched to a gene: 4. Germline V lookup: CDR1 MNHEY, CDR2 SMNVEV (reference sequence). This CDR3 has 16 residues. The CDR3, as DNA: TGTGCCAGCAGTAAGGACAGGGTGTCTGGGGCCAACGTCCTGACTTTC. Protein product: CASSKDRVSGANVLTF.

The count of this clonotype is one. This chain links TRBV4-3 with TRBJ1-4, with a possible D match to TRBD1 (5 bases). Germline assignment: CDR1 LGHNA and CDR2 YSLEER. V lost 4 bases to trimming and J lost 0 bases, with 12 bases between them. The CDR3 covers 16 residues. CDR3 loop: CASSRVWDATNEKLFF. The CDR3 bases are TGCGCCAGCAGCCGCGTCTGGGACGCAACTAATGAAAAACTGTTTTTT.

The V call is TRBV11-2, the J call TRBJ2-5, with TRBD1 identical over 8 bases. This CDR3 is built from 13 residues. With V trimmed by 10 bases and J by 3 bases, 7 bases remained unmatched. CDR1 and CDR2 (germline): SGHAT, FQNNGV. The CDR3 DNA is TGTGCCACCCGAGACAGGGGAGAAGAGACCCAGTACTTC. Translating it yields CATRDRGEETQYF.

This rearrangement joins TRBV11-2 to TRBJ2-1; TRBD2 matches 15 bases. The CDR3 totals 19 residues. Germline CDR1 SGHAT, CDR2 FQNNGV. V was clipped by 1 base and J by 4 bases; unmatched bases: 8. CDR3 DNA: TGTGCCAGCAGCTTAGCGTACGGACTAGCGGGAGGGCCATACAATGAGCAGTTCTTC. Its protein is CASSLAYGLAGGPYNEQFF.